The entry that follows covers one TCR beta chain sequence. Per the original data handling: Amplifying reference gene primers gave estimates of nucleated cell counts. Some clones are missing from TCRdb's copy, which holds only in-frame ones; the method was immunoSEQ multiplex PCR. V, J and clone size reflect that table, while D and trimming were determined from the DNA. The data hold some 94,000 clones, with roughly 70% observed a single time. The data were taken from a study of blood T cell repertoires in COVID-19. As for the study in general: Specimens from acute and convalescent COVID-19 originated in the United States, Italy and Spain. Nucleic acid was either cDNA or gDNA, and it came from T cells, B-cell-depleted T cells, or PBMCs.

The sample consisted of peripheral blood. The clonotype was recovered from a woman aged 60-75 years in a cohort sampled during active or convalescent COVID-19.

CDR3 sequence reads: CASSLQYSGNTIYF. In nucleotides, the CDR3 is TGTGCCAGCAGCCTACAGTACTCTGGAAACACCATATATTTT. This chain uses TRBV28 with TRBJ1-3, with no clear D. Germline V gene data show CDR1 as MDHEN and CDR2 as SYDVKM. The CDR3 loop spans 14 amino acids. V was clipped by 6 bases and J by 0 bases, with 9 bases between them.